This TCR beta chain was sequenced in a study of read filtering for tumor transcriptome and immune sequencing. Germline assignment: CDR1 DFQATT and CDR2 SNEGSKA (reference sequence). The junction had 9 bases not matched to a gene; V was cut back by 4 bases and J by 2 bases. The CDR3 spans 16 residues. This library used approximately 0.4 ug RNA and molecular barcoded adaptors spanning alpha/delta and beta/gamma chains. TCRdb called the reads again in MiXCR, with one record for every CDR3 protein. Of about 62,000 distinct CDR3 sequences detected, around a fifth appear once; the ten largest clones hold roughly a tenth.

The chain employs TRBV20-1 and TRBJ2-1; 9 nucleotides match TRBD1. Sequences were obtained from a population of CD138-negative cells sorted from bone marrow. The receptor's source is a donor aged 40 or over with multiple myeloma. The CDR3 region is CSATPGTGSAYNEQFF. As DNA, the CDR3 is TGCAGTGCTACGCCCGGGACAGGGTCGGCCTACAATGAGCAGTTCTTC.